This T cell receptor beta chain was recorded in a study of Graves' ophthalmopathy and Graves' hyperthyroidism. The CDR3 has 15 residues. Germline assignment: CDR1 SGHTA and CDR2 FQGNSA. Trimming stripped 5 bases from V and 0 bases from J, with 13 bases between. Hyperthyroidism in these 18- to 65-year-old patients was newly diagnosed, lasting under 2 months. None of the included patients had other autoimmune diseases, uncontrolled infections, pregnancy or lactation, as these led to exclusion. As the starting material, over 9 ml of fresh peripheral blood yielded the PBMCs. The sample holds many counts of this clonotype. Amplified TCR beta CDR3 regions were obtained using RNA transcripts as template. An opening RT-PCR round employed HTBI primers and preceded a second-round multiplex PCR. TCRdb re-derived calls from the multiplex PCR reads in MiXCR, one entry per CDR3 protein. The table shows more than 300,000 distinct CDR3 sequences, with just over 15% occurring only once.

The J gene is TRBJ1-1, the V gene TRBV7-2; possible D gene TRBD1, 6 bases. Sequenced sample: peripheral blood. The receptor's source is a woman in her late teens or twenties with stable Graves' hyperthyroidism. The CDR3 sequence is CASSPTGAVNTEAFF. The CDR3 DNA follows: TGTGCCAGCAGCCCAACGGGGGCTGTGAACACTGAAGCTTTCTTT.